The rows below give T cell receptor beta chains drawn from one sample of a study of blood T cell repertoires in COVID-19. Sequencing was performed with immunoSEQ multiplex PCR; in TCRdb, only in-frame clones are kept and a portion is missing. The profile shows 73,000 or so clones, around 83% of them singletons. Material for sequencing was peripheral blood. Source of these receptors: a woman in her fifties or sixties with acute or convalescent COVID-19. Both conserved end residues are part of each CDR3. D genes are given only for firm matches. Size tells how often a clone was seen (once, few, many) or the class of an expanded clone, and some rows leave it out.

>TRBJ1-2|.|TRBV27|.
CAVRGGYGYTF
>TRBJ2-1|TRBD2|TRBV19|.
CASSTKRGGRHEQFF
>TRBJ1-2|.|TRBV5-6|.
CASSSVDSYTF
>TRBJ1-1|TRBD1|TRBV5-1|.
CASSSGQVTSAFF
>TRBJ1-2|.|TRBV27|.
CASGGGGGPYGYTF
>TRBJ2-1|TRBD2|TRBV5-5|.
CASSLDGLANNEQFF
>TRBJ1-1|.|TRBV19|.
CASSRQPEAFF
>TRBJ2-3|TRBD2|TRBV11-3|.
CASSLGRLAGGLSGDTQYF
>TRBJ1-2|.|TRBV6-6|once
CATTGNNYGYTF
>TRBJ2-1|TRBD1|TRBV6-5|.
CASRPGTGGGNEQFF
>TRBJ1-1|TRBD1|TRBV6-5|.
CASRLLGQGPEAFF
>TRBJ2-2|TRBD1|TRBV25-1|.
CASSDDRVGGGELFF
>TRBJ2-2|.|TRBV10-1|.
CASRDTYTGELFF
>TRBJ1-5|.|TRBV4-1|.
CASSQEVAGWPQHF
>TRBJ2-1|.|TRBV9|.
CASSALTSRNEQFF
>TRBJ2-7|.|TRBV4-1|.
CASSQGAGRAYEQYF
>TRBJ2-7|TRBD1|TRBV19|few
CASSIAGTVGNEQYF
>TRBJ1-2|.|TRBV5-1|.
CASSTLTGDYGYTF
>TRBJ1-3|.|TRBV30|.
CAWSVQAGSGNTIYF
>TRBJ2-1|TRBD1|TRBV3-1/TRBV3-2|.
CASSPRQGNEQFF
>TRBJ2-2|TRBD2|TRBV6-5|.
CASTGGANEAGELFF
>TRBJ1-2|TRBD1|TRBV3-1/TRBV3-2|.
CASSPDRGDGYTF
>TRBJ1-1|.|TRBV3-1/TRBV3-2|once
CASSQEFGGGEGTEAFF
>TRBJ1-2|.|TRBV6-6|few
CASSSQANYGYTF
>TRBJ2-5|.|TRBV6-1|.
CASSERSRGNGETQYF
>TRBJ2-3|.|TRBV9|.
CASSVLGLKDTQYF
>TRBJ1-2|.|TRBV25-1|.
CASSEFGYGYTF
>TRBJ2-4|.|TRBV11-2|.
CASSTPTENIQYF
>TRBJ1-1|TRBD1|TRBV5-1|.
CASSLVPGQGEAFF
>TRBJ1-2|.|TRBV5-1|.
CASSSQPPSSYGYTF
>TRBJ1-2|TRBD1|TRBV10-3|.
CAISGRTGDDFNYGYTF
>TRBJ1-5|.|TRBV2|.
CASSVRVSNQPQHF
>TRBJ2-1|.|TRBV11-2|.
CASSPGQPEFF
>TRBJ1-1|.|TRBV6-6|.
CASSIMGAGTEAFF
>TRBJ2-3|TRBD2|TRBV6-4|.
CASSDGTSGGTDTQYF
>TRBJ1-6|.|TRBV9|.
CASSVQTGTPFDNSPLHF
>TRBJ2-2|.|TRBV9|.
CASSVTGGGTGELFF
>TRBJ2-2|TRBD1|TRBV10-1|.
CASRGTGRTGELFF
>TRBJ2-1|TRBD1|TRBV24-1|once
CATSDPRGSSYNEQFF
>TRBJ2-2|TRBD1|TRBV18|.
CASSLDRAPGELFF
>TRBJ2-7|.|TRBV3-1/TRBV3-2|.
CASSLLGGYEQYF
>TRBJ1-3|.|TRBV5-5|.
CASSHGNRAGNTIYF
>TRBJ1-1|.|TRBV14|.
CASSLNSLNTEAFF
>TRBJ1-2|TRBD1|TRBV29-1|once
CSVDTTGGYGYTF
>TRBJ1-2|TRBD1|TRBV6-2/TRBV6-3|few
CASSKPGQVYGYTF
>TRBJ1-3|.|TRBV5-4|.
CATGPGGNTIYF
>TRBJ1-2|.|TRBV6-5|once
CASSYGGGRQNYGYTF
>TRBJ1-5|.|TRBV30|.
CAWSGRSATQPQHF
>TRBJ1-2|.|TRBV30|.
CASTGSQFTYTF
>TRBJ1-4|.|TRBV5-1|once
CASSLTQAGGAKLFF
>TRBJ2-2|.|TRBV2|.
CASSDRGTGELFF
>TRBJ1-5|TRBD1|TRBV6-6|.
CASSRTGSSWGHNQPQHF
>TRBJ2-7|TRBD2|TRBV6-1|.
CASSERTSGGAGEQYF
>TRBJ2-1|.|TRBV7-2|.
CASSLSLGPVTAEQFF
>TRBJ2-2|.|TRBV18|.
CASSPETNTGELFF